The source of this T cell receptor (beta chain) is a study of PD-1 blockade in classical Hodgkin lymphoma (dated by TCRdb to about 2020). Some background on the complete study: Nivolumab dosing was 3 mg/kg intravenously every 2 weeks, continuing until either disease progression or unacceptable toxicity. A peripheral blood immune signature of response to PD-1 blockade in classical Hodgkin lymphoma was defined using TCR beta sequencing and CyTOF.

Sequences LGHNT (CDR1) and FRNRAP (CDR2) are obtained from the germline V gene. The CDR3 numbers 14 residues from cysteine through phenylalanine. The CDR3 DNA has 42 bases and is translated from base 1. V and J are truncated by 6 bases and 0 bases respectively, leaving an intervening sequence of 9 bases. Findings and caveats that apply to the study as a whole: Lower diversity was seen in patients whose nivolumab began less than 1 year after ASCT, and these patients were left out of later analyses so that immune reconstitution would not confound the results. The study was restricted to a single clinical trial cohort, and the causes of repertoire differences, possibly disease activity or prior therapy, were left undefined. Baseline TCR diversity was reported to be lower in newly diagnosed patients than in healthy donors, and even lower in relapsed/refractory patients. By C4D1, a significant rise was seen in CD4+ TCR diversity but not in CD8+ TCR diversity (p=0.0027 vs p=0.16), and the rise was most apparent among complete responders (p=0.02). Among trial patients, those achieving complete response had baseline diversity similar to that of newly diagnosed patients, while diversity was significantly lower in partial responders and progressors.

Taken with the paper, the label for time point translates to: cycle 4 day 1 (C4D1), after more than five weeks of nivolumab. Relapse after autologous stem cell transplantation had occurred in all trial patients, and cohorts A, B and C were distinguished by prior brentuximab vedotin exposure. CD4+ T cells were purified from thawed PBMCs by magnetic negative selection with a Miltenyi CD4+ T cell isolation kit. The trial cohort comprised 56 patients with relapsed/refractory classical Hodgkin lymphoma whose best overall responses were complete response, partial response or progressive disease. Single-agent nivolumab was administered to trial patients in the multi-cohort phase II CheckMate 205 trial. An independent review committee assessed best overall response by applying the 2007 International Working Group response criteria. Trial PBMCs were collected just before the start of nivolumab (C1D1) and during therapy at cycle 2 day 1 and cycle 4 day 1. Peripheral blood was collected in 8 mL Vacutainer Cell Preparation Tubes, from which PBMCs were isolated by centrifugation and then cryopreserved. Purified CD4+ and CD8+ fractions were prepared only for cases with an additional available PBMC sample. Magnetically labelled cells were removed on LS columns in a quadroMACS separator, and the flow-through was collected as the purified fraction.

As regards this clone: This receptor's antigen is unknown. No base quality information exists; no much larger clone differs at one position.

The Qiagen DNeasy kit was used to extract genomic DNA from unsorted PBMCs and from the negatively selected CD4+ and CD8+ fractions. Amplification of TCR beta CDR3 regions was done by immunoSEQ multiplex PCR with primers that anneal to V and J segments. A synthetic immune receptor repertoire was used to minimize amplification bias, and any residual bias was removed computationally once sequencing was done. The published analysis was carried out like this. Repertoire diversity was quantified as the Shannon entropy index using custom Python scripts. Unsorted, CD4+ and CD8+ repertoires were analyzed separately, except for combined analyses in which CD4+ and CD8+ sequences were merged in silico. Clonal expansion was defined as at least a 2-fold frequency increase after treatment relative to C1D1, with a pseudocount of 0.5 for undetected baseline clones. Clones with 0 or 1 copy at C1D1 were defined as singleton clones, while clones with 2 or more copies were defined as non-singleton clones. By matching protein sequences in sorted samples from the same patient, clones expanded in unsorted samples were annotated as CD4+, CD8+ or unknown. Wilcoxon tests on paired samples were used to test changes in diversity from C1D1 to C4D1. TCRdb's version of the immuneACCESS table is confined to in-frame rearrangements and falls short of the full clone set. An unresolved V gene accounts for under half of the shortfall where checked; the remainder is of unknown origin. That table gives V, J and clone size, and the DNA gave D and trimming. This sample comprises about 20,000 clones, around 74% of them detected only once. Jointly, the top ten make up roughly 1.2% of the sample.

The receptor was derived from a human donor with classical Hodgkin lymphoma. Rearrangement joined TRBV12-5 to TRBJ1-3; the D gene assignment is ambiguous. The sequenced sample was CD4+ T cells from blood, obtained before the fourth cycle of nivolumab. In nucleotides, the sequence is TGTGCTAGTGGCCCGGGCCTCTCTGGAAACACCATATATTTT. Translated, it reads CASGPGLSGNTIYF.